This T cell receptor beta chain was sequenced during a study of blood T cell repertoires in COVID-19. Germline loops: CDR1 GTSNPN, CDR2 SVGIG (reference sequence). The CDR3 loop spans 16 amino acids. Trimming cost V 5 bases and J 8 bases, with 27 bases left between them. Sequencing was performed with immunoSEQ multiplex PCR; in TCRdb, only in-frame clones are kept and a portion is missing. The top ten hold 15% of the sample, which has about 84,000 clones, roughly 80% seen once. Sequencing was carried out using peripheral blood. The gene calls are TRBV30 and TRBJ1-2; D possibly corresponds to TRBD1 (6 bases). The source of this sequence is an elderly woman with acute or convalescent COVID-19. The CDR3 loop reads CAWLQQGRSSVIGYTF. CDR3 coding DNA: TGTGCCTGGTTACAACAGGGACGGTCTTCGGTCATCGGCTACACCTTC.